This paragraph reports one T cell receptor (beta chain). Its matching antigen is unknown. The table came from immunoSEQ multiplex PCR; TCRdb's copy has only in-frame clones and leaves some out. Among some 39,000 clones listed, around nine tenths were seen once. This sample was taken from a study of PD-1 blockade in classical Hodgkin lymphoma. Study in general: The patients were dosed with nivolumab 3 mg/kg, infused intravenously every 2 weeks. Study-wide findings and caveats: Patients newly diagnosed and complete responders had comparable baseline diversity. Significant TCR diversity gains by C4D1 occurred in CD4+ but not CD8+ cells. The authors excluded patients who started nivolumab under 1 year after ASCT.

Germline CDR1 and CDR2: LNHDA and SQIVND (reference sequence). With 3 bases removed from V and 3 bases from J, the gap between germline ends came to 11 bases. This CDR3 region has 15 residues. Every patient was affected by relapse after autologous stem cell transplantation, while exposure to brentuximab vedotin was not uniform. The specimen comprised peripheral blood mononuclear cells (PBMCs), sampled at baseline. This sequence originates from a human donor with classical Hodgkin lymphoma. V and J are TRBV19 and TRBJ1-4, with D possibly TRBD1 on 5 matching bases. The CDR3 is CASSIRQRSNEKLFF. CDR3 sequence (DNA): TGTGCCAGTAGTATCCGACAGCGGTCTAATGAAAAACTGTTTTTT.